Sequencing of this TCR beta chain was carried out in a study of OX40 agonist ivuxolimab in advanced cancers. Study-wide results and caveats: Nonresponders included some who also had low normalized T-cell clonal expansion.

To note about this clone: Antigen unknown. Other DNA sequences in this specimen translate into the identical CDR3.

Sequencing was performed with immunoSEQ multiplex PCR; in TCRdb, only in-frame clones are kept and a portion is missing. The sample lists about 62,000 clones, 79% seen once, with approximately 10% in the top ten. Germline V gives CDR1 MNHEY, CDR2 SMNVEV (reference sequence). This CDR3 is 17 amino acids long. V shed 1 base and J 4 bases; nucleotides not matched to a gene: 11. This specimen was CD4+ or CD8+ T cells sorted from blood, taken in a trial of the OX40 agonist ivuxolimab. The sequence was collected from an adult with an advanced solid tumor such as melanoma, head and neck, liver or kidney cancer. The chain has TRBV27 and TRBJ2-7; TRBD2 matches at 9 bases. This CDR3 is CASSLWFTASGKYEQYF. The CDR3 DNA reads as TGTGCCAGCAGTTTATGGTTTACGGCTAGCGGGAAATACGAGCAGTACTTC.